The source of this TCR beta chain is a study of cytomegalovirus exposure and HLA in healthy donors. Whole-study findings and limits: Reportedly, diagnosis of cytomegalovirus status by the classifier showed high specificity and sensitivity. It was assumed in the presence/absence analyses that sequencing depth was roughly uniform across donors. Productive rates of about 87% or about 30% were seen for most TCR beta V segments in an earlier analysis.

Concerning this clone: Its matching antigen is unknown.

The PCR used 60 Vbeta and 13 Jbeta primers. Data came from immunoSEQ multiplex PCR; TCRdb stores just in-frame clones and leaves some out. The data contain 95,000 to 100,000 clones, around 85% of them singletons. The sample comprised PBMCs. The origin of this receptor is a man aged 25-45 years in good health and CMV-seronegative.

CDR3 coding DNA: TGTGCCATCAGTGGGGGACAGGCCAAGAGACCGTCTGGGGCCAACGTCCTGACTTTC. The encoded protein is CAISGGQAKRPSGANVLTF. V usage is TRBV10-3 and J usage is TRBJ2-6, with TRBD1 matching 8 bases. Germline V gives CDR1 ENHRY, CDR2 SYGVKD. The CDR3 has 19 residues. V lost 4 bases and J lost 1; bases outside the gene matches: 12.